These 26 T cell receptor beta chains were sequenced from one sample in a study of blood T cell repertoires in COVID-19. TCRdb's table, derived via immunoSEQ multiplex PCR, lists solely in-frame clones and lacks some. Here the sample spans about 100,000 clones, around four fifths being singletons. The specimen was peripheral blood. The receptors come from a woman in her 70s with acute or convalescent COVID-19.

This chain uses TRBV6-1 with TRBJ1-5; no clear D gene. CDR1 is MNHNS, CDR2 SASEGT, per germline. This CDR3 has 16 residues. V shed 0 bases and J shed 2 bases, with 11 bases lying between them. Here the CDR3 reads CASSEARSGGNQPQHF. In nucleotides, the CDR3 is TGTGCCAGCAGTGAAGCGCGAAGCGGGGGCAATCAGCCCCAGCATTTT.

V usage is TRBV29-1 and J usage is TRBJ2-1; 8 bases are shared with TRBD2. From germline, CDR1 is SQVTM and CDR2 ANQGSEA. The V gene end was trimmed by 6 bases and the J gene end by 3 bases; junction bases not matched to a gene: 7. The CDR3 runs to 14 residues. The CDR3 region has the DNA TGCAGCGTCGGGGGGGGGCGAGACTACAATGAGCAGTTCTTC. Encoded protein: CSVGGGRDYNEQFF.

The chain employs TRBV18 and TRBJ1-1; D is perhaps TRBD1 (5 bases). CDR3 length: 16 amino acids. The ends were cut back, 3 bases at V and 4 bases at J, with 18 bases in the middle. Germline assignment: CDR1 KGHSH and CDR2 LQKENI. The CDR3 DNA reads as TGTGCCAGCTCACCCCCTTCGCAGGGTCGAGGCACTGAAGCTTTCTTT. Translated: CASSPPSQGRGTEAFF. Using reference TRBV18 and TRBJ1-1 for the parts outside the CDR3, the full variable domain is NAGVMQNPRHLVRRRGQEARLRCSPMKGHSHVYWYRQLPEEGLKFMVYLQKENIIDESGMPKERFSAEFPKEGPSILRIQQVVRGDSAAYFCASSPPSQGRGTEAFFGQGTRLTVV.

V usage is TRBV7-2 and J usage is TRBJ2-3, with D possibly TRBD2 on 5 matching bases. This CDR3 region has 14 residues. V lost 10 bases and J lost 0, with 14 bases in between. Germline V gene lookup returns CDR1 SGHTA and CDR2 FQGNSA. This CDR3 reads CATDGLLSTDTQYF. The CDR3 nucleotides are TGTGCCACCGACGGACTTTTAAGCACAGATACGCAGTATTTT.

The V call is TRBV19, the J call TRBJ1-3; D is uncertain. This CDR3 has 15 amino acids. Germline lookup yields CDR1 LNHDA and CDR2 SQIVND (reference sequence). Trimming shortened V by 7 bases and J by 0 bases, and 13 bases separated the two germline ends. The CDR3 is CASMDWAASGNTIYF. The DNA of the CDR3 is TGTGCCAGTATGGATTGGGCAGCCTCTGGAAACACCATATATTTT. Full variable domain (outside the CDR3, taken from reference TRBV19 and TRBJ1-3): DGGITQSPKYLFRKEGQNVTLSCEQNLNHDAMYWYRQDPGQGLRLIYYSQIVNDFQKGDIAEGYSVSREKKESFPLTVTSAQKNPTAFYLCASMDWAASGNTIYFGEGSWLTVV.

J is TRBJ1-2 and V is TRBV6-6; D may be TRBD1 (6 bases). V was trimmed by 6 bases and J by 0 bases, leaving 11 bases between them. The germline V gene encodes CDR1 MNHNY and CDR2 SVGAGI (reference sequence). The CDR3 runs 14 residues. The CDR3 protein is CASRLRDTNYGYTF. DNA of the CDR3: TGTGCCAGCAGACTAAGGGACACTAACTATGGCTACACCTTC.

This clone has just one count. In nucleotides, the CDR3 is TGTGCCAGCAAAAGACAGGGGGCATCCGAGCAGTACTTC. It codes for CASKRQGASEQYF. The gene calls are TRBV13 and TRBJ2-7; 10 bases map to TRBD1. Trimming removed 7 bases from V and 6 bases from J; junction bases left unmatched: 6. The CDR3 totals 13 residues. The germline V gene encodes CDR1 PRHDT and CDR2 FYEKMQ (reference sequence).

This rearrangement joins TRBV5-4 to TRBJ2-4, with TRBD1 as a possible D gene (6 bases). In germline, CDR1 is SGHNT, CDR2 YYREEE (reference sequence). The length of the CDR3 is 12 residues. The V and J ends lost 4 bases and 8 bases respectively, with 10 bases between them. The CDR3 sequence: CASSEYRDIQYF. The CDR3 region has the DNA TGTGCCAGCAGCGAATACAGGGACATTCAGTACTTC.

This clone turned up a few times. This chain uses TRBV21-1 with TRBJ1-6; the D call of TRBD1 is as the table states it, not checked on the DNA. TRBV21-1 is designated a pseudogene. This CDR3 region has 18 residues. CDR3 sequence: CASSKNPTTGVYNSPLHF. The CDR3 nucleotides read TGTGCCAGCAGCAAGAACCCCACGACAGGCGTCTATAATTCACCCCTCCACTTT.

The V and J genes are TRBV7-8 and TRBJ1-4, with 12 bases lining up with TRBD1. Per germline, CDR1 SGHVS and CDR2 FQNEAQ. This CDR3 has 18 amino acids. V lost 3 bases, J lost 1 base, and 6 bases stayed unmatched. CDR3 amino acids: CASSLGQGARETNEKLFF. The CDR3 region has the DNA TGTGCCAGCAGCTTGGGACAGGGGGCGCGGGAAACTAATGAAAAACTGTTTTTT.

The CDR3 region has the DNA TGTGCCAGCAGTCAGGGGGCCGGCACTGAAGCTTTCTTT. Its protein product is CASSQGAGTEAFF. The chain uses TRBV2 and TRBJ1-1, with TRBD1 matching 8 bases. Trimming cost V 5 bases and J 4 bases; bases outside gene matches: 3. Germline V lookup: CDR1 SNHLY, CDR2 FYNNEI. The CDR3 runs 13 residues.

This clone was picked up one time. Written as DNA, the CDR3 is TGTGCCAGCAGTGAGGAAGGGGCCCTCGGGCCCCAGCATTTT. This gives the protein CASSEEGALGPQHF. The V call is TRBV6-1, the J call TRBJ1-5, with a possible D match to TRBD1 (5 bases). With 3 bases removed from V and 9 bases from J, the gap between germline ends came to 15 bases. The CDR3 sequence is 14 residues long. From germline, CDR1 is MNHNS and CDR2 SASEGT.

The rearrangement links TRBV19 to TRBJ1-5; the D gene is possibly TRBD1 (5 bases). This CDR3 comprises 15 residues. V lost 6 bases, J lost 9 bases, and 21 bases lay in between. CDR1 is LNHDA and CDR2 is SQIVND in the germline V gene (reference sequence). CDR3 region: CASRTDGLMGGPQHF. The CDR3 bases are TGTGCCAGTAGGACCGACGGTCTAATGGGGGGGCCCCAGCATTTT. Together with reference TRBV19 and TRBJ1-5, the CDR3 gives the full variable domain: DGGITQSPKYLFRKEGQNVTLSCEQNLNHDAMYWYRQDPGQGLRLIYYSQIVNDFQKGDIAEGYSVSREKKESFPLTVTSAQKNPTAFYLCASRTDGLMGGPQHFGDGTRLSIL.

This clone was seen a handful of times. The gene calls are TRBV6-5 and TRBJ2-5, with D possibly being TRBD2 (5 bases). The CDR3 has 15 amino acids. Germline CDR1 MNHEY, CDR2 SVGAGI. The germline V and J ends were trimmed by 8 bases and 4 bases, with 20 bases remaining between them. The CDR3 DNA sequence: TGTGCCAGCCGCCAGGCAAGCGGTTCCCCAGAGACCCAGTACTTC. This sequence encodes CASRQASGSPETQYF.

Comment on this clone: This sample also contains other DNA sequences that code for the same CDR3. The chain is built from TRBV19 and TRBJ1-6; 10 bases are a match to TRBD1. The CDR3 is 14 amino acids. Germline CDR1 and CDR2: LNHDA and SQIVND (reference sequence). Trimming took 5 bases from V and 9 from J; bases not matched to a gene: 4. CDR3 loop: CASSLGQGVSPLHF. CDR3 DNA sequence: TGTGCCAGTAGTCTTGGACAGGGGGTTTCACCCCTCCACTTT.

The CDR3 DNA reads TGTGCCAGCAGTTACATGGGACAACACAATGAGCAGTTCTTC. This translates into CASSYMGQHNEQFF. The V call is TRBV6-2 or TRBV6-3, the J call TRBJ2-1; possibly TRBD1 for D (6 bases). Trimming took 2 bases from V and 5 from J, leaving 10 bases between them. Germline assignment: CDR1 MNHEY and CDR2 SVGEGT. The CDR3 contains 14 residues.

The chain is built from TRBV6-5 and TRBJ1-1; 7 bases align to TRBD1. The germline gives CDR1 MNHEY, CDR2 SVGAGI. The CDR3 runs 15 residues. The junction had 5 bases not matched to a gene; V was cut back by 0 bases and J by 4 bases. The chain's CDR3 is CASSYSAGGVTEAFF. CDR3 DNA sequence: TGTGCCAGCAGTTACTCCGCAGGGGGAGTCACTGAAGCTTTCTTT.

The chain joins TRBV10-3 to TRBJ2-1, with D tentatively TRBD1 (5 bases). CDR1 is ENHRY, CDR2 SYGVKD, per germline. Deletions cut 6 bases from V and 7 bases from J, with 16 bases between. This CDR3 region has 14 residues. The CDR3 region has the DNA TGTGCCATCAGCCCCGGACACGAAGGGAATGAGCAGTTCTTC. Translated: CAISPGHEGNEQFF.

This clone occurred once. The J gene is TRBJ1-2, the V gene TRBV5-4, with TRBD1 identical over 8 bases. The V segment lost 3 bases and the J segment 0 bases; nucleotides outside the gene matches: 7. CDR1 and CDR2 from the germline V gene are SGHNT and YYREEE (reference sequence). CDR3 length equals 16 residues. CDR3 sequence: CASSSGRDRSNYGYTF. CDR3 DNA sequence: TGTGCCAGCAGCTCCGGCCGGGACAGGTCTAACTATGGCTACACCTTC.

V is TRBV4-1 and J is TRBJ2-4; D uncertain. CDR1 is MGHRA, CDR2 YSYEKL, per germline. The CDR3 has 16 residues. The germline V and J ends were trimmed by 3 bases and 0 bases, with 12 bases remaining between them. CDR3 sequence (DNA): TGCGCCAGCAGCCAGGCAGGTCCTCAAGCCAAAAACATTCAGTACTTC. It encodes CASSQAGPQAKNIQYF.

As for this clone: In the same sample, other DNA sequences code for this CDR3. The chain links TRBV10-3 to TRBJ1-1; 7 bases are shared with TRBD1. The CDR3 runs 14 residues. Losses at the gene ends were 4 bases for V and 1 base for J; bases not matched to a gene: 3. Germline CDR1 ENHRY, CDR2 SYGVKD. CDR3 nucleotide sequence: TGTGCCATCAGTGGGACAGGCGGGAACACTGAAGCTTTCTTT. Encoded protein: CAISGTGGNTEAFF.

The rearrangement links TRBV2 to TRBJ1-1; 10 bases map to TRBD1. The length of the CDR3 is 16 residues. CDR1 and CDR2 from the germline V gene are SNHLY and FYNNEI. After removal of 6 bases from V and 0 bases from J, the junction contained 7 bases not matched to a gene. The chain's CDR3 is CASRAGTGDMNTEAFF. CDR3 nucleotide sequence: TGTGCCAGCAGGGCCGGGACAGGGGATATGAACACTGAAGCTTTCTTT.

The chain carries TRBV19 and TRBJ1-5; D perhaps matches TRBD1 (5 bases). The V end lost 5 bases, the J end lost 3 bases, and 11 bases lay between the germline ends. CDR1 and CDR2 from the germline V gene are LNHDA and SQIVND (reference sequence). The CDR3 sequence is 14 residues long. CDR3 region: CASSSRDFNQPQHF. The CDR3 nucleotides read TGTGCCAGTAGTTCCAGGGATTTCAATCAGCCCCAGCATTTT.

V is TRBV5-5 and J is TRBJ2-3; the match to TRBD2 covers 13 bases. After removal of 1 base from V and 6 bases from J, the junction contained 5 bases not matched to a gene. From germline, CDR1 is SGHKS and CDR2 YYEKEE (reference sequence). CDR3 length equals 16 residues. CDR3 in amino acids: CASSLTSGGAGDTQYF. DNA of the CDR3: TGTGCCAGCAGCTTGACTAGCGGGGGGGCCGGGGATACGCAGTATTTT.

CDR3 DNA: TGTGCCAGTAGTATGGGCGGGGGGCTCGAGACCCAGTACTTC. It codes for CASSMGGGLETQYF. This rearrangement joins TRBV19 to TRBJ2-5, with 8 bases identical to TRBD2. The CDR3 covers 14 residues. The germline V gene encodes CDR1 LNHDA and CDR2 SQIVND (reference sequence). J was trimmed by 5 bases and V by 3 bases; bases with no gene match: 5.

The CDR3 coding sequence is TGTGCCAGCAGTTCTCAGCGGGGGGGCGTAGATACGCAGTATTTT. Protein: CASSSQRGGVDTQYF. The chain uses TRBV28 and TRBJ2-3; 10 bases map to TRBD2. Germline-derived CDR1 and CDR2 are MDHEN and SYDVKM. The CDR3 consists of 15 residues. The V and J ends lost 4 bases and 5 bases, in that order; junction bases with no gene match: 6.